Below are 13 T cell receptor beta chains sequenced from a single sample in a study of technical replicates of blood from several donors. The assay was immunoSEQ multiplex PCR, and TCRdb's table has in-frame clones only and misses some. The sample lists 65,000 to 90,000 clones, roughly 98% occurring once. Sequenced input: T cells isolated from PBMCs. The source is a human donor in good health.

The V call is TRBV29-1, the J call TRBJ2-1, with TRBD1 matching over 8 bases. CDR1 and CDR2 from the germline V gene are SQVTM and ANQGSEA. The CDR3 extends over 13 amino acids. With V trimmed by 5 bases and J by 7 bases, 7 bases remained unmatched. For the CDR3, the DNA is TGCAGCGTTCCCAGGACAGGGAGGAATGAGCAGTTCTTC. Protein sequence: CSVPRTGRNEQFF.

The chain is built from TRBV6-1 and TRBJ2-7; perhaps TRBD2 as D (6 bases). This CDR3 contains 15 residues. CDR1 and CDR2 (germline): MNHNS, SASEGT. The V end was cut by 4 bases, the J end by 3 bases, with 16 bases between. The chain's CDR3 is CASSGSLWGDYEQYF. The CDR3 DNA is TGTGCCAGCAGTGGATCCCTTTGGGGGGACTACGAGCAGTACTTC.

The chain has TRBV5-4 and TRBJ2-7; 15 nucleotides align to TRBD2. Germline loops: CDR1 SGHNT, CDR2 YYREEE (reference sequence). Trimming removed 4 bases from V and 4 bases from J; junction bases left unmatched: 6. The CDR3 is 16 amino acids. The CDR3 DNA reads as TGTGCCAGCAGCCTGGGACTAGCGGGAGGCCTGTACGAGCAGTACTTC. It codes for CASSLGLAGGLYEQYF.

The CDR3 here is CASKSSNQPQHF. The DNA for the CDR3 is TGTGCCAGCAAGAGTAGCAATCAGCCCCAGCATTTT. The V call is TRBV2, the J call TRBJ1-5; D gene unclear. The germline V gene has CDR1 SNHLY and CDR2 FYNNEI. The CDR3 covers 12 residues. Trimming removed 7 bases from V and 0 bases from J, with 4 bases in between. Complete variable domain (other parts from reference TRBV2 and TRBJ1-5): EPEVTQTPSHQVTQMGQEVILRCVPISNHLYFYWYRQILGQKVEFLVSFYNNEISEKSEIFDDQFSVERPDGSNFTLKIRSTKLEDSAMYFCASKSSNQPQHFGDGTRLSIL.

This chain joins TRBV10-1 and TRBJ2-2; D is undetermined. Germline V lookup: CDR1 WNHNN, CDR2 SYGVQD (reference sequence). The CDR3 is made up of 15 amino acids. Trimming left V 5 bases short and J 1 base short, with 11 bases between. CDR3 sequence (DNA): TGCGCCAGCAGTCCGGAGCTAGGGAACACCGGGGAGCTGTTTTTT. This sequence encodes CASSPELGNTGELFF.

As DNA, the CDR3 is TGCAGCGTTGGGGGGACAGATGGCTACACCTTC. It yields the protein CSVGGTDGYTF. This chain joins TRBV29-1 and TRBJ1-2; 7 bases fit TRBD1. The CDR3 contains 11 residues. The trim removed 4 bases at V and 6 bases at J, leaving 2 bases unmatched. Germline V CDR1 and CDR2: SQVTM, ANQGSEA.

V usage is TRBV5-6 and J usage is TRBJ2-7; 7 nucleotides match TRBD1. V gave up 7 bases and J gave up 4 bases; unmatched junction bases: 8. Looked up from germline, CDR1 is SGHDT and CDR2 is YYEEEE. The CDR3 is made up of 13 amino acids. CDR3 DNA sequence: TGTGCCAGCGGAACCCGGGACAGTTACGAGCAGTACTTC. Amino acids: CASGTRDSYEQYF.

The rearrangement uses TRBV7-2 and TRBJ1-5; D gene unclear. The V end lost 1 base, the J end lost 3 bases, and 13 bases lay between the germline ends. Germline V lookup: CDR1 SGHTA, CDR2 FQGNSA. The CDR3 covers 16 residues. The CDR3 loop is CASSLGPRLANQPQHF. The CDR3 coding sequence is TGTGCCAGCAGCTTAGGCCCCAGGCTTGCCAATCAGCCCCAGCATTTT. Using reference TRBV7-2 and TRBJ1-5 for the parts outside the CDR3, the full variable domain is GAGVSQSPSNKVTEKGKDVELRCDPISGHTALYWYRQSLGQGLEFLIYFQGNSAPDKSGLPSDRFSAERTGGSVSTLTIQRTQQEDSAVYLCASSLGPRLANQPQHFGDGTRLSIL.

This chain joins TRBV13 and TRBJ2-3, with a weak D call TRBD1 (6 bases). Trimming took 4 bases from V and 4 from J, leaving 12 bases between them. The CDR3 spans 14 residues. Germline V gene lookup returns CDR1 PRHDT and CDR2 FYEKMQ (reference sequence). The DNA of the CDR3 is TGTGCCAGCAGCTCAACAGGGTTCGCAGATACGCAGTATTTT. This translates into CASSSTGFADTQYF.

CDR3 bases: TGTGCCTGGAGTCCAGGGCACTCTGGGGCCAACGTCCTGACTTTC. Protein product: CAWSPGHSGANVLTF. The V and J genes are TRBV30 and TRBJ2-6; maybe TRBD1 (5 bases). CDR3 length: 15 residues. Looked up from germline, CDR1 is GTSNPN and CDR2 is SVGIG (reference sequence). V shed 2 bases and J shed 0 bases, with 8 bases lying between them. The complete variable domain, with remaining parts taken from reference TRBV30 and TRBJ2-6, reads SQTIHQWPATLVQPVGSPLSLECTVEGTSNPNLYWYRQAAGRGLQLLFYSVGIGQISSEVPQNLSASRPQDRQFILSSKKLLLSDSGFYLCAWSPGHSGANVLTFGAGSRLTVL.

CDR3 sequence reads: CASSYPDRGGDEQYF. The CDR3 DNA follows: TGTGCCAGCAGTTACCCGGACAGGGGAGGTGACGAGCAGTACTTC. The chain combines TRBV6-6 with TRBJ2-7, with 9 nucleotides matching TRBD1. This CDR3 is 15 amino acids long. Trimming took 2 bases from V and 5 from J; bases not matched to a gene: 7. Looked up from germline, CDR1 is MNHNY and CDR2 is SVGAGI (reference sequence).

The V and J genes are TRBV6-1 and TRBJ2-7, with 7 bases identical to TRBD1. Germline loops: CDR1 MNHNS, CDR2 SASEGT. The V gene end was trimmed by 5 bases and the J gene end by 7 bases; junction bases not matched to a gene: 14. The CDR3 has 15 amino acids. The DNA for the CDR3 is TGTGCCAGCAGTCCAATGGGGCCGGGACAGTGGGAGCAGTACTTC. Translation: CASSPMGPGQWEQYF.

The rearrangement links TRBV30 to TRBJ1-1; D ambiguous. The CDR3 is 13 residues long. The germline V gene encodes CDR1 GTSNPN and CDR2 SVGIG (reference sequence). Trimming shortened V by 0 bases and J by 1 base, and 6 bases separated the two germline ends. CDR3 in amino acids: CAWSVQENTEAFF. The CDR3 nucleotides are TGTGCCTGGAGTGTCCAGGAGAACACTGAAGCTTTCTTT.